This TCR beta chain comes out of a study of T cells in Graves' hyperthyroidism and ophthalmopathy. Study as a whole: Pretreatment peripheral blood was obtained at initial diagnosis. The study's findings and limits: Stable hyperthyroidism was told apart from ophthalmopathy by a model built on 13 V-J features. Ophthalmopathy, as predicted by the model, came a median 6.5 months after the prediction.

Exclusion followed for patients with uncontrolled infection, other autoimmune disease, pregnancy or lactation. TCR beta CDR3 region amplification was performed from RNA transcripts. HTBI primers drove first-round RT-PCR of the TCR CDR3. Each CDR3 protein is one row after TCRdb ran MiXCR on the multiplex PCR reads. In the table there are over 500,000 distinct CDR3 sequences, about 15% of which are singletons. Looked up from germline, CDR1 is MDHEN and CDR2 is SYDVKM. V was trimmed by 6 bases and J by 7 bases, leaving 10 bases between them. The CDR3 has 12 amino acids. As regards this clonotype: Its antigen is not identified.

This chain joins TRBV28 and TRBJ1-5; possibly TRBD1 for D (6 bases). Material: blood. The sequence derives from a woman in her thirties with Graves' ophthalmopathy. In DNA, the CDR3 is TGTGCCAGCAGCCCAGGGGAACAGCCCCAGCATTTT. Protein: CASSPGEQPQHF.